The source of this T cell receptor (beta chain) is a study of OX40 agonist ivuxolimab in advanced cancers. TCRdb's copy holds only in-frame clones and misses some; the assay was immunoSEQ multiplex PCR. The top ten hold approximately 12% of the sample, which has about 62,000 clones, approximately 89% seen once. This CDR3 has 16 amino acids. With V trimmed by 7 bases and J by 1 base, 10 bases remained unmatched. Germline loops: CDR1 SGHRS, CDR2 YFSETQ. The material was CD4+ or CD8+ T cells sorted from blood, obtained in a trial of the OX40 agonist ivuxolimab. The genes are TRBV5-1 and TRBJ2-2, with 7 bases aligning to TRBD1. The TCR sequence derives from an adult with an advanced solid tumor such as melanoma, head and neck, liver or kidney cancer. CDR3 in DNA: TGCGCCAGCGAATACCGGGACAGTAGGAACACCGGGGAGCTGTTTTTT. This gives the protein CASEYRDSRNTGELFF.